Sequencing of this TCR beta chain was carried out in a study of blood T cell repertoires in COVID-19. Study as a whole: Donors in the United States, Italy and Spain gave samples during acute or convalescent COVID-19. T cells, B-cell-depleted T cells, or PBMCs provided the cDNA or gDNA that served as material.

Sequencing was performed with immunoSEQ multiplex PCR; in TCRdb, only in-frame clones are kept and a portion is missing. Of about 180,000 clones detected, over 75% appear once; the ten largest clones hold roughly 8.9%. The CDR3 totals 17 residues. Trimming removed 5 bases from V and 2 bases from J, with 20 bases in between. The germline CDR1 and CDR2 sequences are SGHTA and FQGNSA. The sequencing input was PBMCs or T cells enriched from blood (not recorded which). This clonotype was obtained from a woman aged 18-29 years who had recovered from COVID-19. V usage is TRBV7-2 and J usage is TRBJ2-3; D may be TRBD2 (7 bases). In DNA, the CDR3 is TGTGCCAGCAGCCCAGGGTACCGGGGGGCAAACACAGATACGCAGTATTTT. Protein product: CASSPGYRGANTDTQYF.